The 32 T cell receptor beta chains below come from one sample, sequenced in a study of shared clonotypes between healthy human individuals. Assay: immunoSEQ multiplex PCR; the TCRdb copy retains only in-frame clones and omits some. The table records 950,000 to 1,100,000 clones, around 75% of them present only once. Sequencing was performed on memory CD4+ T cells sorted from blood. Subset given: CD45RA-negative fraction. Receptor source: a man aged 18 to 29 in good health.

The sample holds a few counts of this clone. The chain carries TRBV19 and TRBJ1-5, with D perhaps matching TRBD1 (6 bases). Per germline, CDR1 LNHDA and CDR2 SQIVND (reference sequence). With 6 bases removed from V and 3 bases from J, the gap between germline ends came to 12 bases. This CDR3 contains 14 residues. The CDR3 region has the DNA TGTGCCAGTAGGGGGCAGGGGCTCAATCAGCCCCAGCATTTT. Translating it yields CASRGQGLNQPQHF.

V is TRBV11-2 and J is TRBJ2-7; 8 nucleotides line up with TRBD1. The germline V gene has CDR1 SGHAT and CDR2 FQNNGV. The ends lost 5 bases at V and 6 bases at J; junction bases unmatched: 3. The CDR3 extends over 12 amino acids. The CDR3 loop reads CASSQGAGEQYF. The CDR3 bases are TGTGCCAGCAGCCAGGGGGCGGGCGAGCAGTACTTC.

V gene TRBV5-1 combines with J gene TRBJ2-3; D not certain. Trimming cost V 4 bases and J 4 bases, with 16 bases left between them. CDR3 length: 15 residues. Germline values: CDR1 SGHRS, CDR2 YFSETQ. The CDR3 here is CASSTSGRKADTQYF. Here the CDR3 DNA reads TGCGCCAGCAGCACGTCCGGTCGAAAGGCAGATACGCAGTATTTT. Full variable domain (missing parts from reference TRBV5-1 and TRBJ2-3): KAGVTQTPRYLIKTRGQQVTLSCSPISGHRSVSWYQQTPGQGLQFLFEYFSETQRNKGNFPGRFSGRQFSNSRSEMNVSTLELGDSALYLCASSTSGRKADTQYFGPGTRLTVL.

The chain couples TRBV28 to TRBJ2-7; D call uncertain. The germline V gene encodes CDR1 MDHEN and CDR2 SYDVKM. This CDR3 has 12 amino acids. Trimming took off 2 bases at V and 3 bases at J, with 5 bases between the two ends. The CDR3: CASSLRLYEQYF. The DNA for the CDR3 is TGTGCCAGCAGTTTAAGACTCTACGAGCAGTACTTC.

This clone was recorded only once. The chain uses TRBV7-2 and TRBJ1-2; TRBD1 matches at 7 bases. CDR3 length: 15 amino acids. Per germline, CDR1 SGHTA and CDR2 FQGNSA. V lost 5 bases, J lost 4 bases, and 10 bases stayed unmatched. The CDR3 nucleotides are TGTGCCAGCAGCCTAAACGAGGGGGCTATCTATGGCTACACCTTC. It translates to CASSLNEGAIYGYTF.

The V gene is TRBV10-3, the J gene TRBJ2-1, with 10 bases lining up with TRBD1. The V and J ends lost 8 bases and 6 bases, in that order; junction bases with no gene match: 4. The CDR3 has 13 residues. Looked up from germline, CDR1 is ENHRY and CDR2 is SYGVKD. CDR3 nucleotides: TGTGCCATCTCCGGGACAGGGGTCAATGAGCAGTTCTTC. It encodes CAISGTGVNEQFF.

This clone was counted ten times or more. The V and J genes are TRBV20-1 and TRBJ1-1; D is perhaps TRBD1 (6 bases). V lost 7 bases, J lost 8 bases, and 14 bases lay in between. Germline-derived CDR1 and CDR2 are DFQATT and SNEGSKA (reference sequence). The CDR3 covers 11 residues. CDR3 DNA sequence: TGCAGTGTAGCGAGGGGGGCGGAAGCTTTCTTT. The encoded protein is CSVARGAEAFF.

Here the CDR3 reads CAWSRDRGFGSNQPQHF. The DNA for the CDR3 is TGTGCCTGGAGTAGGGACAGGGGGTTCGGGTCGAATCAGCCCCAGCATTTT. V and J are TRBV30 and TRBJ1-5, with TRBD1 identical over 11 bases. The junction had 10 bases not matched to a gene; V was cut back by 2 bases and J by 4 bases. This CDR3 spans 17 amino acids. Germline V gene data show CDR1 as GTSNPN and CDR2 as SVGIG (reference sequence).

The chain carries TRBV7-2 and TRBJ2-3; 11 bases are a match to TRBD2. V lost 2 bases and J lost 6; bases outside the gene matches: 10. The CDR3 has 17 residues. Germline-derived CDR1 and CDR2 are SGHTA and FQGNSA. CDR3 nucleotides: TGTGCCAGCAGCTTAAGGCTAGCGGGAGGCGGGGGGGATACGCAGTATTTT. Amino acid sequence: CASSLRLAGGGGDTQYF.

The genes are TRBV28 and TRBJ1-5; 8 positions agree with TRBD1. V lost 5 bases, J lost 7 bases, and 7 bases stayed unmatched. The CDR3 is 14 amino acids. The germline gives CDR1 MDHEN, CDR2 SYDVKM. Here the CDR3 reads CASSVTTGVQPQHF. The DNA for the CDR3 is TGTGCCAGCAGTGTAACGACAGGGGTCCAGCCCCAGCATTTT.

This clone was detected many times. DNA for the CDR3: TGCGCCAGCAGTCGGGGACCAACTAATTCACCCCTCCACTTT. Translated, it gives CASSRGPTNSPLHF. The J gene is TRBJ1-6, the V gene TRBV4-3; perhaps TRBD1 as D (5 bases). Germline-derived CDR1 and CDR2 are LGHNA and YSLEER. Trimming took off 6 bases at V and 6 bases at J, with 12 bases between the two ends. This CDR3 region has 14 residues.

J is TRBJ2-1 and V is TRBV4-1; possible D gene TRBD2, 6 bases. Looked up from germline, CDR1 is MGHRA and CDR2 is YSYEKL. CDR3 length: 16 amino acids. Trimming left V 3 bases short and J 0 bases short, with 12 bases between. The CDR3 DNA reads TGCGCCAGCAGCCAGGCCGGGACTTCCTCCTACAATGAGCAGTTCTTC. Translation gives CASSQAGTSSYNEQFF.

V gene TRBV10-3 combines with J gene TRBJ2-5, with 7 bases fitting TRBD2. Trimming at V came to 7 bases and at J to 4 bases, leaving 6 bases not matched to a gene. Per germline, CDR1 ENHRY and CDR2 SYGVKD. This CDR3 has 13 amino acids. The CDR3 loop is CAIMGGQGETQYF. In DNA form, the CDR3 reads TGTGCCATCATGGGAGGGCAGGGAGAGACCCAGTACTTC.

About this clone itself: The sample contains more than one DNA sequence encoding this CDR3. V usage is TRBV2 and J usage is TRBJ2-2, with no clear D. The V end lost 3 bases, the J end lost 5 bases, and 7 bases lay between the germline ends. The germline V gene has CDR1 SNHLY and CDR2 FYNNEI. CDR3 length: 13 amino acids. The CDR3 nucleotides are TGTGCCAGCAGTGAGGAAGTTACCGGGGAGCTGTTTTTT. It yields the protein CASSEEVTGELFF.

This clone was seen only a few times. The chain carries TRBV19 and TRBJ2-7, with D hard to call. Trimming shortened V by 2 bases and J by 1 base, and 9 bases separated the two germline ends. Germline V gene sequence: CDR1 LNHDA, CDR2 SQIVND (reference sequence). The CDR3 totals 14 residues. The chain's CDR3 is CASSINYGSYEQYF. Written as DNA, the CDR3 is TGTGCCAGTAGTATAAACTATGGATCCTACGAGCAGTACTTC.

The chain uses TRBV6-6 and TRBJ2-7, with D possibly TRBD1 on 6 matching bases. The CDR3 has 13 amino acids. The germline gives CDR1 MNHNY, CDR2 SVGAGI (reference sequence). Trimming removed 2 bases at V and 2 bases at J, with 7 bases between. The CDR3 DNA reads as TGTGCCAGCAGTTACGACAGGACCTACGAGCAGTACTTC. This sequence encodes CASSYDRTYEQYF.

The chain joins TRBV6-1 to TRBJ2-5, with D perhaps TRBD2 (6 bases). Germline CDR1 MNHNS, CDR2 SASEGT. CDR3 length: 15 amino acids. The germline V and J ends were trimmed by 4 bases and 7 bases, with 19 bases remaining between them. CDR3 sequence reads: CASSGPGVGSGTQYF. CDR3 DNA: TGTGCCAGCAGTGGCCCCGGAGTCGGGAGCGGGACCCAGTACTTC.

The sample holds one count of this clone. The rearrangement links TRBV9 to TRBJ2-5; TRBD1 might be the D (7 bases). Germline V CDR1 and CDR2: SGDLS, YYNGEE. The CDR3 is 16 residues long. Deletions cut 3 bases from V and 0 bases from J, with 15 bases between. The CDR3 sequence: CASSGTGDWYQETQYF. DNA for the CDR3: TGTGCCAGCAGCGGAACAGGGGACTGGTACCAAGAGACCCAGTACTTC.

The chain carries TRBV7-9 and TRBJ1-3; D is unclear. V was shortened by 5 bases and J by 3 bases, with 8 bases between the two germline ends. Germline CDR1 SEHNR, CDR2 FQNEAQ (reference sequence). The CDR3 runs to 13 residues. The CDR3 sequence is CASSPLNGNTIYF. In nucleotides, the CDR3 is TGTGCCAGCAGCCCCCTAAATGGAAACACCATATATTTT.

About this clone itself: Distinct nucleotide sequences in the sample also encode this CDR3. This sequence joins TRBV10-1 and TRBJ1-5; unclear D gene. Between the trimmed V and J ends, which lost 0 bases and 3 bases, there was a span of 3 bases. CDR3 length equals 13 residues. Per the germline V gene, CDR1 is WNHNN and CDR2 is SYGVQD (reference sequence). This CDR3 reads CASSESLNQPQHF. In DNA, the CDR3 is TGCGCCAGCAGTGAGTCCCTCAATCAGCCCCAGCATTTT.

The CDR3 bases are TGTGCCAGCAGCACACTCCCGGACAGGTATAATTCACCCCTCCACTTT. Residues: CASSTLPDRYNSPLHF. The chain is built from TRBV9 and TRBJ1-6; TRBD1 matches at 7 bases. Germline CDR1 is SGDLS and CDR2 is YYNGEE. The CDR3 has 16 residues. V trimming: 4 bases; J trimming: 4 bases; junction bases outside the gene matches: 8.

V gene TRBV19 combines with J gene TRBJ2-1, with 9 nucleotides matching TRBD2. Trimming cost V 5 bases and J 8 bases; bases outside gene matches: 7. The CDR3 runs to 14 residues. Germline V gene sequence: CDR1 LNHDA, CDR2 SQIVND (reference sequence). The CDR3 reads CASSLAGGPHEQFF. CDR3 nucleotides: TGTGCCAGTAGTCTCGCGGGAGGGCCCCATGAGCAGTTCTTC.

The CDR3 coding sequence is TGTGCCAGCAGTACGGGTTATGGCTACACCTTC. Amino acid sequence: CASSTGYGYTF. The chain uses TRBV28 and TRBJ1-2; no clear D. V gave up 5 bases and J gave up 5 bases, with 6 bases separating them. Looked up from germline, CDR1 is MDHEN and CDR2 is SYDVKM. The CDR3 loop spans 11 amino acids.

The chain has TRBV9 and TRBJ2-4; perhaps TRBD2 as D (6 bases). The CDR3 runs 17 residues. Trimming pared 4 bases from V and 0 bases from J, leaving 17 bases between. Germline assignment: CDR1 SGDLS and CDR2 YYNGEE. In DNA, the CDR3 is TGTGCCAGCAGCTCCAAAGGCGGGGACCTAGCCAAAAACATTCAGTACTTC. The encoded protein is CASSSKGGDLAKNIQYF.

This rearrangement joins TRBV5-1 to TRBJ2-6; D is ambiguous. Germline V gives CDR1 SGHRS, CDR2 YFSETQ. Trimming removed 1 base at V and 0 bases at J, with 11 bases between. This CDR3 is 17 amino acids long. The CDR3 sequence: CASSLYGSSSGANVLTF. As DNA, the CDR3 is TGCGCCAGCAGCTTGTACGGTTCTAGCTCTGGGGCCAACGTCCTGACTTTC. Variable domain in full (rest from reference TRBV5-1 and TRBJ2-6): KAGVTQTPRYLIKTRGQQVTLSCSPISGHRSVSWYQQTPGQGLQFLFEYFSETQRNKGNFPGRFSGRQFSNSRSEMNVSTLELGDSALYLCASSLYGSSSGANVLTFGAGSRLTVL.

This clone occurred a few times. This rearrangement joins TRBV9 to TRBJ2-7; perhaps D is TRBD1 or TRBD2 (5 bases each). In germline, CDR1 is SGDLS, CDR2 YYNGEE. The CDR3 extends over 14 amino acids. The V end lost 3 bases, the J end lost 2 bases, and 12 bases lay between the germline ends. The CDR3 coding sequence is TGTGCCAGCAGCGAGCGGACAAATCCCTACGAGCAGTACTTC. It is translated as CASSERTNPYEQYF. The full variable domain, rest sourced from reference TRBV9 and TRBJ2-7, is DSGVTQTPKHLITATGQRVTLRCSPRSGDLSVYWYQQSLDQGLQFLIQYYNGEERAKGNILERFSAQQFPDLHSELNLSSLELGDSALYFCASSERTNPYEQYFGPGTRLTVT.

The chain has TRBV28 and TRBJ1-1; maybe TRBD1 (6 bases). Trimming removed 5 bases at V and 1 base at J, with 8 bases between. Germline V CDR1 and CDR2: MDHEN, SYDVKM. This CDR3 is built from 13 residues. The CDR3 reads CASSGQRNTEAFF. CDR3 sequence (DNA): TGTGCCAGCAGTGGACAGAGGAACACTGAAGCTTTCTTT.

The chain is built from TRBV28 and TRBJ2-6; TRBD1 might be the D (5 bases). Per germline, CDR1 MDHEN and CDR2 SYDVKM. This CDR3 spans 21 amino acids. The V end lost 1 base, the J end lost 0 bases, and 22 bases lay between the germline ends. The DNA of the CDR3 is TGTGCCAGCAGTTTATCCTACTTCTGGGGCTCATTTCCCTCTGGGGCCAACGTCCTGACTTTC. This gives the protein CASSLSYFWGSFPSGANVLTF.

V is TRBV5-1 and J is TRBJ1-1; D is perhaps TRBD1 (5 bases). This CDR3 has 14 amino acids. V lost 4 bases and J lost 5, with 15 bases in between. CDR1 and CDR2 from the germline V gene are SGHRS and YFSETQ. The CDR3 coding sequence is TGCGCCAGCAGCAACCTCCAGGGCGGGACTGAAGCTTTCTTT. Protein: CASSNLQGGTEAFF.

The rearrangement links TRBV19 to TRBJ2-2; a possible D gene is TRBD2 (5 bases). CDR3 length equals 17 residues. Germline assignment: CDR1 LNHDA and CDR2 SQIVND (reference sequence). V lost 3 bases and J lost 5, with 19 bases in between. Here the CDR3 DNA reads TGTGCCAGTAGTATCGCCTGGTATAAATCGGGAACCGGGGAGCTGTTTTTT. It encodes CASSIAWYKSGTGELFF.

The J gene is TRBJ2-7, the V gene TRBV5-1; D is undetermined. Germline V gene lookup returns CDR1 SGHRS and CDR2 YFSETQ. The CDR3 totals 15 residues. V was trimmed by 2 bases and J by 0 bases, leaving 12 bases between them. The CDR3 DNA is TGCGCCAGCAGCTTTCAAAGTGTGGGCTCCTACGAGCAGTACTTC. This codes for CASSFQSVGSYEQYF.

The rearrangement links TRBV4-1 to TRBJ1-5; D is unresolved. Germline V gene data show CDR1 as MGHRA and CDR2 as YSYEKL. The V end was cut by 5 bases, the J end by 2 bases, with 13 bases between. The CDR3 runs 15 residues. The CDR3 spells CASSASNLGNQPQHF. CDR3 in DNA: TGCGCCAGCAGCGCCAGTAACCTCGGCAATCAGCCCCAGCATTTT.